This TCR beta chain emerged from a study of monozygotic twins with inflammatory bowel disease (dated by TCRdb to the late 2010s). At the level of the whole study: The complete study included roughly 30 monozygotic twin pairs: 19 IBD-discordant Danish pairs and nine German pairs, of which four were IBD-concordant and five were IBD-discordant. Each individual had, on average, about 151 000 unique TCRalpha sequences and 181 000 unique TCRbeta sequences available for analysis. Disease-associated traits were sought mainly through comparisons between IBD patients and their genetically identical healthy co-twins within discordant pairs.

As to this clonotype: No antigen is known for it.

A roughly 2.4 ml peripheral blood sample was drawn into PAXgene tubes per donor and stored at -80°C. Without any T cell sorting, total RNA was extracted from whole blood using the PAXgene blood miRNA kit on an automated QIAcube. Peripheral blood from monozygotic twin pairs concordant or discordant for inflammatory bowel disease was subjected to deep TCRalpha and TCRbeta repertoire profiling with unique molecular barcoding. Smoking habits were recorded for all twin pairs, with individuals classified as current, former or never smokers. Overall study results and their limits: A decrease in TCRbeta repertoire diversity, as measured by inverse Simpson index, was observed in IBD patients compared with their healthy co-twins. IBD patients shared fewer clonotypes with other individuals than healthy twins did, most markedly in patients showing signs of disease activity. Different T cell subtypes could not be distinguished in the analysis. Repertoire similarity did not differ between concordant and discordant twins, which could be due to limited statistical power. No single strong signal or clonotype linked to IBD turned up in the results, so the idea that one exists was not supported. Differing immunosuppressive treatments among patients may have added background noise and inter-individual variability to the repertoires.

The library was made by 5' RACE. Preparation of each TCR library used around 3.5 ug of total RNA. For each sample, cDNA synthesis was carried out in eight separate reactions using SMARTScribe reverse transcriptase. During cDNA synthesis, template switching was used to introduce unique molecular identifiers that contained a 6-nucleotide sample barcode. TCRalpha and TCRbeta cDNA was amplified in two nested PCRs of approximately 17 and 9 cycles, and bead purification was carried out after each PCR. Before amplification, the cDNA was treated with uracil DNA-glycosylase and purified using the QIAquick PCR purification kit. The second PCR added Illumina TruSeq-compatible adapters along with sample-specific barcodes. Library quality and concentration were assessed using TapeStation and Qubit, and 4.5 to 6.5 ng of each library was pooled. Pooled libraries were sequenced on an Illumina HiSeq2500 single-index Rapid Run with 2 x 100 bp reads and custom sequencing primers. The published analysis was carried out like this. MiGEC version 1.2.6 was used for UMI-based consensus assembly, which corrected PCR and sequencing errors. MiXCR version 2.1.1 handled V(D)J alignment, clonotype assembly and CDR3 extraction. Gene usage, clonotype sharing and MAIT/NKT TCR abundance were normalised by analysing the top 1000, 10 000 and 20 000 clonotypes per sample. After downsampling to 27 000 UMIs, diversity was calculated as the inverse Simpson index using the vegan R package. Statistical testing used paired Mann-Whitney U tests on the discordant twin pairs and applied Benjamini-Hochberg correction for multiple testing. The reads underwent TCRdb reprocessing, giving one record for each CDR3 protein sequence and no DNA. These V and J calls originate from TCRdb's pipeline instead of the authors' own analysis. The sample's table covers 400,000 to 500,000 distinct CDR3 sequences. 2% to 2.5% of the sample comes from the top ten.

The CDR3 covers 14 residues, taking in both the cysteine and the phenylalanine. DNA was not recorded. Per the germline V gene, MGHRA is the CDR1 and YSYEKL is the CDR2. The sequence was collected from a human donor with ulcerative colitis or Crohn's disease, or a healthy co-twin of an affected twin (not recorded which). The V and J genes are TRBV4-1 and TRBJ1-6; TCRdb picks TRBD1, but there is no DNA to check that call. Specimen: blood. The CDR3 region: CASSRPGQGSPLHF.